This record concerns one TCR beta chain sequence. This entry is derived from a study of technical replicates of blood from a handful of donors. The data were produced by immunoSEQ multiplex PCR, yet TCRdb's version contains in-frame clones alone and is incomplete. The sample has approximately 100,000 clones; roughly 95% are singletons. The CDR3 totals 15 residues. The V gene's germline CDR1 is GTSNPN and CDR2 SVGIG (reference sequence). J gave up 1 base and V 2 bases, and 5 bases lay outside the gene matches. The specimen was T cells isolated from PBMCs. The chain is built from TRBV30 and TRBJ2-3; 8 bases map to TRBD2. The clonotype originates from a human donor in good health. The CDR3 DNA reads as TGTGCCTGGAGTAGTAGCGGGGTTGGCACAGATACGCAGTATTTT. Translation: CAWSSSGVGTDTQYF. Full variable domain (outside the CDR3, taken from reference TRBV30 and TRBJ2-3): SQTIHQWPATLVQPVGSPLSLECTVEGTSNPNLYWYRQAAGRGLQLLFYSVGIGQISSEVPQNLSASRPQDRQFILSSKKLLLSDSGFYLCAWSSSGVGTDTQYFGPGTRLTVL.